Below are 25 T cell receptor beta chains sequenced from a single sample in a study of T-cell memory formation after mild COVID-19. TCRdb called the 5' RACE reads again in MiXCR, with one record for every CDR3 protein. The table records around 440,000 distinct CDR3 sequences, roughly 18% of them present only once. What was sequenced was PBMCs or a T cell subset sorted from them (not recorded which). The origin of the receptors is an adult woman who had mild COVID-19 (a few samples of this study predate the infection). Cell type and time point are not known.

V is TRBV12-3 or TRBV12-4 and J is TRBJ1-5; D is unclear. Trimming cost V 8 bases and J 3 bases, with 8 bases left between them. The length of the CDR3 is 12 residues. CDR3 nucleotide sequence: TGTGCCAGCGGGTTAGACAATCAGCCCCAGCATTTT. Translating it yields CASGLDNQPQHF.

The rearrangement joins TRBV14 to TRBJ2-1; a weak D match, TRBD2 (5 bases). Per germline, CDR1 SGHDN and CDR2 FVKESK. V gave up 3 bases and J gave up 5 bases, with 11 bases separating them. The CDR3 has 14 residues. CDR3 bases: TGTGCCAGCAGCCATTGGCCGGGGAACAATGAGCAGTTCTTC. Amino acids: CASSHWPGNNEQFF.

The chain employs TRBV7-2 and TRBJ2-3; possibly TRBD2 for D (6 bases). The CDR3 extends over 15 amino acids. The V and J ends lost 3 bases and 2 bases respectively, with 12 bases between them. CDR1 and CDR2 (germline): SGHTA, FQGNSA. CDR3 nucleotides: TGTGCCAGCAGCTTCGGGACTGGATACACAGATACGCAGTATTTT. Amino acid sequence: CASSFGTGYTDTQYF.

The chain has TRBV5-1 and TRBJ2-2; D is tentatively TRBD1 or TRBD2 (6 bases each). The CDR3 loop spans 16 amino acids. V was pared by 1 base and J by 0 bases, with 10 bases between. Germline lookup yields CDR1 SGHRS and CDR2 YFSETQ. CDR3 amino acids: CASSLTGAPNTGELFF. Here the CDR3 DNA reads TGCGCCAGCAGCTTGACGGGGGCCCCGAACACCGGGGAGCTGTTTTTT.

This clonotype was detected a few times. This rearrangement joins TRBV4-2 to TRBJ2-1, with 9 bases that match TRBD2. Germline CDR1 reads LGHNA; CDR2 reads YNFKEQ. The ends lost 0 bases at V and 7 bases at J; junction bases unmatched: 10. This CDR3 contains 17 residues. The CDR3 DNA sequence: TGTGCCAGCAGCCAAGATCGAGGTAGCGGGAGCCGAAATGAGCAGTTCTTC. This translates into CASSQDRGSGSRNEQFF.

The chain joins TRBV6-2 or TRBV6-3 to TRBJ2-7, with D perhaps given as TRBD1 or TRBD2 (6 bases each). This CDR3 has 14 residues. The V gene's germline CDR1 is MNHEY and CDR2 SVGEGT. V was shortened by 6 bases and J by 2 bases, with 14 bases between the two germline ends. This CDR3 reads CASSPMGGPYEQYF. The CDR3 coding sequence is TGTGCCAGCAGCCCCATGGGGGGCCCCTACGAGCAGTACTTC.

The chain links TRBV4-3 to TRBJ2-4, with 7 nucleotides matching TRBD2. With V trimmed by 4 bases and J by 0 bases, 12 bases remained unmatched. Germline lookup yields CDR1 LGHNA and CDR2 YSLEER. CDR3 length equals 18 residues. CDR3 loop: CASSPWGGDYLAKNIQYF. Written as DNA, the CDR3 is TGCGCCAGCAGCCCGTGGGGGGGAGACTACCTAGCCAAAAACATTCAGTACTTC.

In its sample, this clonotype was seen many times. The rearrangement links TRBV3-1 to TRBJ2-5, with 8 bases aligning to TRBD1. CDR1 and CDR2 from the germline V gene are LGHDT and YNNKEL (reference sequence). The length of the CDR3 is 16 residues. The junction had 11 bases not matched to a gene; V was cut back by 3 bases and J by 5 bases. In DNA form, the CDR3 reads TGTGCCAGCAGCCACGCGGGACAGGTCGTGGGGGAGACCCAGTACTTC. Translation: CASSHAGQVVGETQYF.

CDR3 loop: CSVRGRVDTQYF. The CDR3 DNA follows: TGCAGTGTTCGCGGACGGGTAGATACGCAGTATTTT. V gene TRBV20-1 combines with J gene TRBJ2-3; D is unresolved. Germline CDR1 reads DFQATT; CDR2 reads SNEGSKA (reference sequence). The germline V and J ends were trimmed by 7 bases and 5 bases, with 13 bases remaining between them. This CDR3 contains 12 residues.

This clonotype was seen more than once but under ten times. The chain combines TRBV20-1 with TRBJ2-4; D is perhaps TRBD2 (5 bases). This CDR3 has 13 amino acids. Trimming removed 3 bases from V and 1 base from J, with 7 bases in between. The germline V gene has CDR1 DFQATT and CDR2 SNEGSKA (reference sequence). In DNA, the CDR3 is TGCAGTGCTAGGCCGGGGGCCAAAAACATTCAGTACTTC. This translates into CSARPGAKNIQYF.

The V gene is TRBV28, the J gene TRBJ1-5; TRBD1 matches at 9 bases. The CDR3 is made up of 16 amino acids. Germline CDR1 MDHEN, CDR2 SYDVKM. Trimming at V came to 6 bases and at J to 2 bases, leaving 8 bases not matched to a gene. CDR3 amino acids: CASRIQGAKGNQPQHF. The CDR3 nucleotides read TGTGCCAGCAGGATACAGGGGGCAAAGGGCAATCAGCCCCAGCATTTT.

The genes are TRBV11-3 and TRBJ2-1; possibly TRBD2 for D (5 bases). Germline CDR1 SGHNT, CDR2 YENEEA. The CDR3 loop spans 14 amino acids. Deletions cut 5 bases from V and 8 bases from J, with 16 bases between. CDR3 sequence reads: CASSPRAPNDEQFF. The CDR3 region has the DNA TGTGCCAGCAGCCCGAGGGCCCCTAATGATGAGCAGTTCTTC.

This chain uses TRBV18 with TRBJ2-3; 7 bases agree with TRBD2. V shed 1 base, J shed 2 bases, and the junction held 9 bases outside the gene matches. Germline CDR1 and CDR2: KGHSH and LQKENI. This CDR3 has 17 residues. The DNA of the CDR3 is TGTGCCAGCTCACCACATGACTGGACTAGAGACACAGATACGCAGTATTTT. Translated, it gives CASSPHDWTRDTDTQYF. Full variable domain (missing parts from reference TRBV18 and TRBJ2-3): NAGVMQNPRHLVRRRGQEARLRCSPMKGHSHVYWYRQLPEEGLKFMVYLQKENIIDESGMPKERFSAEFPKEGPSILRIQQVVRGDSAAYFCASSPHDWTRDTDTQYFGPGTRLTVL.

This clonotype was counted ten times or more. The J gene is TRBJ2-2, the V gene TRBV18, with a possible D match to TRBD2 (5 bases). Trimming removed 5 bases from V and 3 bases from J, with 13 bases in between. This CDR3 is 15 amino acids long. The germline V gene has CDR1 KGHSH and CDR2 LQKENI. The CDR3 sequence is CASSSTLLDTGELFF. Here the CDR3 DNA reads TGTGCCAGCTCATCCACCCTACTAGACACCGGGGAGCTGTTTTTT.

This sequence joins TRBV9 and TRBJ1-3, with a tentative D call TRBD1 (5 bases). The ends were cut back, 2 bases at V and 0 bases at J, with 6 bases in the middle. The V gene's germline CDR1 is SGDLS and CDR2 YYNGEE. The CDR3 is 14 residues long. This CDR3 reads CASSVGPSGNTIYF. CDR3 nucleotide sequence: TGTGCCAGCAGCGTGGGACCCTCTGGAAACACCATATATTTT.

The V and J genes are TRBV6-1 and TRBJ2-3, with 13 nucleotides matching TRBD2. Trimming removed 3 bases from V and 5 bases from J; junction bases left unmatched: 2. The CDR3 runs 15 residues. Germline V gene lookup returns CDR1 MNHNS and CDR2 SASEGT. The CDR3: CASSDRTSGRDTQYF. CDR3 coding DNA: TGTGCCAGCAGTGACCGGACTAGCGGGAGAGATACGCAGTATTTT.

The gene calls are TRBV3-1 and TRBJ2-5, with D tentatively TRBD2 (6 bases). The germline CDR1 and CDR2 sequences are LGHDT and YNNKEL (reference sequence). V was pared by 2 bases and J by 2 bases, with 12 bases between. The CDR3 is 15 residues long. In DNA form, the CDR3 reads TGTGCCAGCAGCCAATTGGACTACTTACAAGAGACCCAGTACTTC. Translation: CASSQLDYLQETQYF.

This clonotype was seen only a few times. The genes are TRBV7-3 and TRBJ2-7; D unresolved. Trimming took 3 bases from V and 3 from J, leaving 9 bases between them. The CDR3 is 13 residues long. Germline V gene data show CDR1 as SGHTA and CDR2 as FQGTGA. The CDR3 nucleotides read TGTGCCAGCAGCTTTGAGGTGAACTACGAGCAGTACTTC. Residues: CASSFEVNYEQYF. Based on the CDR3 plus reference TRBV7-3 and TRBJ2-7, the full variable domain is GAGVSQTPSNKVTEKGKYVELRCDPISGHTALYWYRQSLGQGPEFLIYFQGTGAADDSGLPNDRFFAVRPEGSVSTLKIQRTERGDSAVYLCASSFEVNYEQYFGPGTRLTVT.

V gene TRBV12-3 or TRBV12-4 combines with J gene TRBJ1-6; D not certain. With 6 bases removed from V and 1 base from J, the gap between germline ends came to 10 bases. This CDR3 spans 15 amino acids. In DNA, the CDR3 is TGTGCCAGCAGGCAACCGGGATCCTATAATTCACCCCTCCACTTT. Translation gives CASRQPGSYNSPLHF.

The CDR3 DNA follows: TGCAGTGCTACTGGACTGATCCAAGAGACCCAGTACTTC. Its protein is CSATGLIQETQYF. V gene TRBV20-1 combines with J gene TRBJ2-5, with a possible D match to TRBD2 (5 bases). CDR1 is DFQATT, CDR2 SNEGSKA, per germline (reference sequence). The CDR3 runs 13 residues. V lost 4 bases, J lost 1 base, and 10 bases lay in between.

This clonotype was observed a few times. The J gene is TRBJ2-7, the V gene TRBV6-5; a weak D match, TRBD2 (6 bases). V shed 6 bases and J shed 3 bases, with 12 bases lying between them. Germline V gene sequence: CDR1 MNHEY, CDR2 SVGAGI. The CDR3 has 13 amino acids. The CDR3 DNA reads TGTGCCAGCAGCCTGTGGAGGGGCTACGAGCAGTACTTC. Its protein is CASSLWRGYEQYF.

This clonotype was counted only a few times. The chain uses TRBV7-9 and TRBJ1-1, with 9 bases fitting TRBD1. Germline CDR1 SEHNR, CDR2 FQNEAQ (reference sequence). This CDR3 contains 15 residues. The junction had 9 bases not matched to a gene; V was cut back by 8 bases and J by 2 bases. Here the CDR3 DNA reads TGTGCCAGCGCTCTGAGGGGACAGGGCAACACTGAAGCTTTCTTT. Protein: CASALRGQGNTEAFF.

The CDR3 is CASSQRGLGTGELFF. Written as DNA, the CDR3 is TGCGCCAGCAGCCAACGAGGGTTGGGCACCGGGGAGCTGTTTTTT. This sequence joins TRBV4-3 and TRBJ2-2; the D gene is possibly TRBD2 (5 bases). The ends were cut back, 2 bases at V and 4 bases at J, with 11 bases in the middle. The CDR3 spans 15 residues. Germline assignment: CDR1 LGHNA and CDR2 YSLEER.

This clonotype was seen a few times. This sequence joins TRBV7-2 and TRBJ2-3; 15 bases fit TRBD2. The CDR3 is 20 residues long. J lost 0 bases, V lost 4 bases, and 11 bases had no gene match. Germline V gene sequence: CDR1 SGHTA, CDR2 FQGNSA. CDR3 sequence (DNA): TGTGCCAGCAGCTCCAACTTTATAGGGACTAGCGGGAGGAGCACAGATACGCAGTATTTT. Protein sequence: CASSSNFIGTSGRSTDTQYF.

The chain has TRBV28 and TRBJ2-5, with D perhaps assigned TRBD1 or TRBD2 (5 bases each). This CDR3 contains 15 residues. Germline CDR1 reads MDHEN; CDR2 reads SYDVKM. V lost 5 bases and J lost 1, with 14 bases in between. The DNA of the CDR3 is TGTGCCAGCAGTCCCCTGAGAGGGGTCCAAGAGACCCAGTACTTC. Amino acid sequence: CASSPLRGVQETQYF.